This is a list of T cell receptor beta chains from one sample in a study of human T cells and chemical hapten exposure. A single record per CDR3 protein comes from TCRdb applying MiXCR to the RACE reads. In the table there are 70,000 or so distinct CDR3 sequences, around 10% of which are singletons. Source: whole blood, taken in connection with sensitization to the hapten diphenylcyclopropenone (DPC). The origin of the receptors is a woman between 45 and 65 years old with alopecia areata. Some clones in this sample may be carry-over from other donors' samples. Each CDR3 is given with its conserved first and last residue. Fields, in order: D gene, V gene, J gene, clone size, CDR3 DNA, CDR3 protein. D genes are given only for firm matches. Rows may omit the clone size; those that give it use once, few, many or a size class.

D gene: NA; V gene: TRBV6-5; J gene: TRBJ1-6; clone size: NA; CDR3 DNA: TGTGCCAGCAGTTACTCCCTGGACTCTCCACCCCTCCACTTT; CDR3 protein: CASSYSLDSPPLHF
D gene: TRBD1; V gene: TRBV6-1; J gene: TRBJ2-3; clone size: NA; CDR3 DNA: TGTGCCAGCAGTTCAGGGGGCCCTCGGAATACGCAGTATTTT; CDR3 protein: CASSSGGPRNTQYF
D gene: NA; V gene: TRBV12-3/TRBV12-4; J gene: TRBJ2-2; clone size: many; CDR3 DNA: TGTGCCAGCAGTTTTGGGCGGATCACCGGGGAGCTGTTTTTT; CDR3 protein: CASSFGRITGELFF
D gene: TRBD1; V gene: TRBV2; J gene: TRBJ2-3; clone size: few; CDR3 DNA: TGTGCCAGCAAGGGACAGGGCACAGATACGCAGTATTTT; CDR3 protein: CASKGQGTDTQYF
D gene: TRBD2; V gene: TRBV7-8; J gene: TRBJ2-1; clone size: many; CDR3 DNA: TGTGCCAGCGTCTCCTACCCGAGGGAGGGAGACAATGAGCAGTTCTTC; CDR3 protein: CASVSYPREGDNEQFF
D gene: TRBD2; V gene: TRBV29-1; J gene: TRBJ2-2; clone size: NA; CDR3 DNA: TGCAGCGTTTTTGTTAGCGGGGTGAACACCGGGGAGCTGTTTTTT; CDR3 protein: CSVFVSGVNTGELFF
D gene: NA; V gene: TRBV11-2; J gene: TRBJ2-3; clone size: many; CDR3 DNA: TGTGCCAGCAGCCACGAATATACGCAGTATTTT; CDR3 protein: CASSHEYTQYF
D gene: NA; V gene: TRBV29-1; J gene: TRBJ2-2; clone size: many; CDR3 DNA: TGCAGCGTTAACAGGGATGCCGGGGAGCTGTTTTTT; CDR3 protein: CSVNRDAGELFF
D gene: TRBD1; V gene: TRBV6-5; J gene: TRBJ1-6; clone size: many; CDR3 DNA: TGTGCCAGCAGTTCCCCTTACAGGGGGCGCGAATCACCCCTCCACTTT; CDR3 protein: CASSSPYRGRESPLHF
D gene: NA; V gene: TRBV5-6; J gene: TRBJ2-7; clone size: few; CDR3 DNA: TGTGCCAGCAGCTTGGCCCCCGAGACAGGAGTCCCCTACGAGCAGTACTTC; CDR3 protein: CASSLAPETGVPYEQYF
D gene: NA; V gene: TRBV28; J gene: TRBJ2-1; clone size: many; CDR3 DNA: TGTGCCAGCAGTATCCCCAGGGTCCCCAGGGGTGAGCAGTTCTTC; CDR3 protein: CASSIPRVPRGEQFF
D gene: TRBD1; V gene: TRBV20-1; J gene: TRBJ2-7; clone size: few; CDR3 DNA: TGCAGTGCTAGAGATCTGCGGACAGGGGGCTCCTACGAGCAGTACTTC; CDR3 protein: CSARDLRTGGSYEQYF
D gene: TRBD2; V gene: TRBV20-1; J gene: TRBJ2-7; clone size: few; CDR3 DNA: TGCAGTGCTACGCCTAGCGGGGATAGCGAGCAGTACTTC; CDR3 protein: CSATPSGDSEQYF
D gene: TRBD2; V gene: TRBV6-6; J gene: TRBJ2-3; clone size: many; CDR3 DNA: TGTGCCAGCAAAGCGGGAGATGTAGATACGCAGTATTTT; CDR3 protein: CASKAGDVDTQYF
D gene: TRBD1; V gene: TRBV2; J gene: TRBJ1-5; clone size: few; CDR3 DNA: TGTGCCAGCAGCGGGCTTAAGACAGGGTTGGGCAATCAGCCCCAGCATTTT; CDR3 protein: CASSGLKTGLGNQPQHF
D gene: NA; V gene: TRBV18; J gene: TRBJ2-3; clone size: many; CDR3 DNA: TGTGCCAGCTCCCGGGTCCCCCAAGATACGCAGTATTTT; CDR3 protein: CASSRVPQDTQYF
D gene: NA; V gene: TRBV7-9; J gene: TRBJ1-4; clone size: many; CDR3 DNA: TGTGCCAGCAGCTTGGTGAGCGGGACTAATGAAAAACTGTTTTTT; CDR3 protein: CASSLVSGTNEKLFF
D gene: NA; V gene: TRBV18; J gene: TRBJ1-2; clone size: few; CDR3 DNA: TGTGCCAGCTCACCGGGGCAGAGAAACTATGGCTACACCTTC; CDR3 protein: CASSPGQRNYGYTF
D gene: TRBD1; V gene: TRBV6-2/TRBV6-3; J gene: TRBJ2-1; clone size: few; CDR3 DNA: TGTGCCAGCAGTTACGCTCCGGGACAGGGTTGGAGTGAGCAGTTCTTC; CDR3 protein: CASSYAPGQGWSEQFF
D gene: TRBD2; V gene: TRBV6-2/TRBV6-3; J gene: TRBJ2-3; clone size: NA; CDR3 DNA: TGTGCCAGCAGTTACGGGACTAGAACAGATACGCAGTATTTT; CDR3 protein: CASSYGTRTDTQYF
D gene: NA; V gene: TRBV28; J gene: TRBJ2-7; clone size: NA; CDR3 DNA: TGTGCCAGCAGCCCAGGACACCTCTACGAGCAGTACTTC; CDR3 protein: CASSPGHLYEQYF
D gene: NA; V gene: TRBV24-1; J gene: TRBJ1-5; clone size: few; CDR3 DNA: TGTGCCACCAGTGATGGGCTGTGGAATAGGGCCCAGCATTTT; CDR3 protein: CATSDGLWNRAQHF
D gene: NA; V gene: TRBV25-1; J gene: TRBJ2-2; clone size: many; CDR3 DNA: TGTGCCAGCAGTGCTAAACAGGGTCGGGAGCTGTTTTTT; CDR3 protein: CASSAKQGRELFF
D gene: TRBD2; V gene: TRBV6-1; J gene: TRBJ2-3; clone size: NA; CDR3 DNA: TGTGCCAGCAGTCCTCTAGCGGGAGATCCCACAGATACGCAGTATTTT; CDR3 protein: CASSPLAGDPTDTQYF
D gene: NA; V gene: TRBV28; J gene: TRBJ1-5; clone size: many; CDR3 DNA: TGTGCCAGCACCCCCGCGAGACAGAGCAATCAGCCCCAGCATTTT; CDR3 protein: CASTPARQSNQPQHF
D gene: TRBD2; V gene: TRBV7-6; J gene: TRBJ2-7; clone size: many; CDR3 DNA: TGTGCCAGCAGCTTAGTGGGGCGCGGGGGGACCTACGAGCAGTACTTC; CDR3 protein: CASSLVGRGGTYEQYF
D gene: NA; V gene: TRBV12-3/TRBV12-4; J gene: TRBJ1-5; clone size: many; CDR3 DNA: TGTGCCAGCAGCGCTAGGGCGGATCAGCCCCAGCATTTT; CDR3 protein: CASSARADQPQHF
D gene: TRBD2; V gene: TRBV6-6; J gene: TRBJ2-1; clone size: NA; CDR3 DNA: TGTGCCAGCGACGTTCTGGCGGGAGTGGGTGAGCAGTTCTTC; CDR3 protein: CASDVLAGVGEQFF
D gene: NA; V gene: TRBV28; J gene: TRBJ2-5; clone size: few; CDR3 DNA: TGTGCCAGCAGCCAGGGACCCTCAAAACGGGAGACCCAGTACTTC; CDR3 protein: CASSQGPSKRETQYF
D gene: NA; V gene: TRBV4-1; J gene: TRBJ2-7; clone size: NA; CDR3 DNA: TGCGCCAGCAGCCCTGCAATCGAGGACGAGCAGTACTTC; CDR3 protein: CASSPAIEDEQYF
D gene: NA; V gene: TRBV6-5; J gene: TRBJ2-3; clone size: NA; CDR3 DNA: TGTGCCACCCGTGGGGGTACTCACACAGATACGCAGTATTTT; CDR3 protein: CATRGGTHTDTQYF
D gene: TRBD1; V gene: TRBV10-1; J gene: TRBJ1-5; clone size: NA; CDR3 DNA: TGCGCCAGCACGACAGGGATGTTAAGCAATCAGCCCCAGCATTTT; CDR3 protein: CASTTGMLSNQPQHF
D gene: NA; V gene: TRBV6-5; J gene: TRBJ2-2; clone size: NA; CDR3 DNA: TGTGCCAGCAGTTACGGGGCAGGACGATCCGGGGAGCTGTTTTTT; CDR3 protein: CASSYGAGRSGELFF
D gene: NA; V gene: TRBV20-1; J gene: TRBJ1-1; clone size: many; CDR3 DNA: TGCAGTGCTAGAGATGGAAACGGTCCCTGGGAAGCTTTCTTT; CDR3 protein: CSARDGNGPWEAFF
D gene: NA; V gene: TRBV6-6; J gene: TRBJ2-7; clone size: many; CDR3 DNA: TGTGCCAGCAGTTACCAGGGTTTCTTCTACGAGCAGTACTTC; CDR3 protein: CASSYQGFFYEQYF
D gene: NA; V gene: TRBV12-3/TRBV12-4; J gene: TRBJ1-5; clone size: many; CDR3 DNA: TGTGCCAGCAGACCTGCCCCAGGGAATCAGCCCCAGCATTTT; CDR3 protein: CASRPAPGNQPQHF
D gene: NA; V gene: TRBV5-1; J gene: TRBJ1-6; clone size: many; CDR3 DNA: TGCGCCAGCAGCTTGGTCGTGGGTATCTCACCCCTCCACTTT; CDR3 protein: CASSLVVGISPLHF